This T cell receptor beta chain was recorded in a study of T cells in lung cancer brain metastases. This table comes from immunoSEQ multiplex PCR, and its TCRdb copy is limited to in-frame clones, with some not included. The sample includes fewer than 5,000 clones, roughly 89% of them seen just once. The sequence came from a man between 60 and 75 years old with non-small cell lung cancer. The specimen sequenced was tumor tissue from the primary lung tumor.

For the CDR3, the DNA is TGTGCCAGCCAAATTAATAGCAATCAGCCCCAGCATTTT. It translates to CASQINSNQPQHF. The V and J genes are TRBV6-5 and TRBJ1-5; D is undetermined. V was cut by 8 bases and J by 0 bases, with 8 bases left in between. This CDR3 region has 13 residues. Germline V CDR1 and CDR2: MNHEY, SVGAGI.